The sequence of this T cell receptor (beta chain) was determined in a study of T cells in Graves' hyperthyroidism and ophthalmopathy. CDR1 is DFQATT, CDR2 SNEGSKA, per germline (reference sequence). CDR3 length: 13 residues. The ends were cut back, 3 bases at V and 2 bases at J, with 7 bases in the middle. It was RNA transcripts that yielded the amplified TCR beta CDR3 regions. First-round RT-PCR targeting the TCR CDR3 was performed with the HTBI primer set. TCRdb recomputed calls from the multiplex PCR reads with MiXCR, one row per CDR3 protein. The table lists under 400,000 distinct CDR3 sequences, roughly 13% of them singletons, with over 8.5% in the top ten. The study defined stable Graves' hyperthyroidism as no ophthalmopathy progression within 18 months.

V gene TRBV20-1 combines with J gene TRBJ2-2; tentative D call: TRBD1 (6 bases). The receptor was derived from a woman aged 18 to 35 with Graves' hyperthyroidism. Material for sequencing was blood. CDR3 nucleotides: TGCAGTGCTAGGGACAGTAACACCGGGGAGCTGTTTTTT. Its translation is CSARDSNTGELFF.